These 24 T cell receptor beta chains came from one sample sequenced in a study of T cell changes during pregnancy in multiple sclerosis. Libraries were prepared by immunoSEQ multiplex PCR; TCRdb keeps only in-frame clonotypes and omits some of them. Altogether 79,000 or so clones are present, around 93% being singletons, with the ten largest covering 1.5% to 2%. The sequencing used peripheral blood, collected in the first trimester of pregnancy. Source of these receptors: a female donor in good health, enrolled as a control in a pregnancy study.

This chain connects TRBV4-3 to TRBJ1-5; D uncertain. With 4 bases removed from V and 5 bases from J, the gap between germline ends came to 3 bases. Germline-derived CDR1 and CDR2 are LGHNA and YSLEER. CDR3 length: 11 residues. The CDR3 reads CASSPDQPQHF. For the CDR3, the DNA is TGCGCCAGCAGCCCCGATCAGCCCCAGCATTTT.

This clone was observed a few times. The gene calls are TRBV28 and TRBJ1-6; 8 bases fit TRBD1. CDR1 MDHEN and CDR2 SYDVKM come from the germline V gene. The CDR3 consists of 17 residues. With V trimmed by 5 bases and J by 7 bases, 13 bases remained unmatched. The CDR3 nucleotides are TGTGCCAGCAGTCACCGATCCCCGGGACAGGCAAATTCACCCCTCCACTTT. It specifies CASSHRSPGQANSPLHF.

The chain has TRBV4-3 and TRBJ2-7; 8 positions match TRBD2. The CDR3 is 17 amino acids. V dropped 0 bases and J dropped 2; count of bases not matched to a gene: 9. CDR1 is LGHNA and CDR2 is YSLEER in the germline V gene. The CDR3 reads CASSQEGPGLVTYEQYF. The CDR3 DNA reads TGCGCCAGCAGCCAAGAAGGTCCGGGACTAGTTACCTACGAGCAGTACTTC.

The chain joins TRBV5-6 to TRBJ1-1; D is perhaps TRBD1 (6 bases). Deletions cut 4 bases from V and 5 bases from J, with 15 bases between. Per germline, CDR1 SGHDT and CDR2 YYEEEE. The CDR3 is made up of 14 amino acids. This CDR3 is CASSNPGVRTEAFF. CDR3 nucleotides: TGTGCCAGCAGCAACCCAGGGGTTCGGACTGAAGCTTTCTTT.

The gene calls are TRBV4-2 and TRBJ1-4; D is ambiguous. CDR3 length equals 11 residues. Germline V lookup: CDR1 LGHNA, CDR2 YNFKEQ. Deletions cut 4 bases from V and 12 bases from J, with 9 bases between. The CDR3 bases are TGTGCCAGCAGCCCAGGAACAGAACTGTTTTTT. This sequence encodes CASSPGTELFF.

The chain couples TRBV7-8 to TRBJ1-2, with no clear D. V lost 0 bases, J lost 4 bases, and 9 bases lay in between. The germline gives CDR1 SGHVS, CDR2 FQNEAQ. CDR3 length equals 14 residues. CDR3 sequence (DNA): TGTGCCAGCAGCTTAGCGCAGACGGGCTATGGCTACACCTTC. Protein: CASSLAQTGYGYTF.

The chain carries TRBV5-6 and TRBJ1-2; no definite D call. Germline lookup yields CDR1 SGHDT and CDR2 YYEEEE. Trimming left V 0 bases short and J 5 bases short, with 11 bases between. The CDR3 sequence is 14 residues long. CDR3 loop: CASSLAGREYGYTF. CDR3 in DNA: TGTGCCAGCAGCTTGGCCGGGCGGGAATATGGCTACACCTTC.

The V call is TRBV7-6, the J call TRBJ2-7; tentative D call: TRBD1 (6 bases). This CDR3 region has 16 residues. Trimming cost V 1 base and J 2 bases, with 15 bases left between them. Germline values: CDR1 SGHVS, CDR2 FNYEAQ. The CDR3 DNA is TGTGCCAGCAGCTTAGGTTCCAGGGGACGTACCTACGAGCAGTACTTC. Protein sequence: CASSLGSRGRTYEQYF.

This clone was counted only a few times. The V gene is TRBV4-1, the J gene TRBJ1-4; no clear D. CDR1 and CDR2 (germline): MGHRA, YSYEKL. V was trimmed by 2 bases and J by 2 bases, leaving 6 bases between them. CDR3 size: 14 residues. CDR3 residues: CASSQKRTNEKLFF. The CDR3 DNA is TGCGCCAGCAGCCAAAAACGGACTAATGAAAAACTGTTTTTT.

This chain connects TRBV7-6 to TRBJ2-1, with a possible D match to TRBD2 (5 bases). V was trimmed by 1 base and J by 8 bases, leaving 12 bases between them. Germline-derived CDR1 and CDR2 are SGHVS and FNYEAQ. The CDR3 extends over 14 amino acids. The DNA for the CDR3 is TGTGCCAGCAGCTTAGTTGGAGGTACGGATGAGCAGTTCTTC. Translated: CASSLVGGTDEQFF. Using reference TRBV7-6 and TRBJ2-1 for the parts outside the CDR3, the full variable domain is GAGVSQSPRYKVTKRGQDVALRCDPISGHVSLYWYRQALGQGPEFLTYFNYEAQQDKSGLPNDRFSAERPEGSISTLTIQRTEQRDSAMYRCASSLVGGTDEQFFGPGTRLTVL.

V and J are TRBV27 and TRBJ2-5, with 7 bases matching TRBD1. V was pared by 5 bases and J by 5 bases, with 11 bases of the junction left unmatched. This CDR3 has 15 residues. From germline, CDR1 is MNHEY and CDR2 SMNVEV (reference sequence). CDR3 sequence reads: CASSPATGFGETQYF. The CDR3 DNA reads as TGTGCCAGCAGTCCAGCGACAGGGTTTGGGGAGACCCAGTACTTC.

This rearrangement joins TRBV7-2 to TRBJ1-5; D unresolved. Germline CDR1 reads SGHTA; CDR2 reads FQGNSA. The CDR3 extends over 14 amino acids. V lost 3 bases and J 8 bases, leaving 14 bases between the germline ends. CDR3 sequence reads: CASSFGDFLEPQHF. CDR3 nucleotide sequence: TGTGCCAGCAGCTTCGGGGATTTCCTCGAGCCCCAGCATTTT.

The V and J genes are TRBV29-1 and TRBJ2-7; D possibly corresponds to TRBD1 (5 bases). The germline CDR1 and CDR2 sequences are SQVTM and ANQGSEA. The CDR3 length is 12 residues. V was pared by 7 bases and J by 2 bases, with 12 bases between. CDR3 amino acids: CSAEQGPYEQYF. CDR3 bases: TGCAGCGCCGAGCAGGGTCCCTACGAGCAGTACTTC.

The J gene is TRBJ1-6, the V gene TRBV14, with 7 nucleotides matching TRBD1. CDR1 and CDR2 from the germline V gene are SGHDN and FVKESK. CDR3 length: 14 residues. Trimming took 4 bases from V and 9 from J; bases not matched to a gene: 6. CDR3 amino acids: CASSPRQGGSPLHF. The CDR3 region has the DNA TGTGCCAGCAGCCCACGACAGGGTGGTTCACCCCTCCACTTT.

J is TRBJ2-1 and V is TRBV6-6, with D hard to call. The germline V gene has CDR1 MNHNY and CDR2 SVGAGI (reference sequence). The CDR3 runs 14 residues. V lost 2 bases and J 6 bases, leaving 11 bases between the germline ends. The CDR3 sequence is CASSYGPNSNEQFF. In DNA form, the CDR3 reads TGTGCCAGCAGTTACGGGCCAAACTCCAATGAGCAGTTCTTC.

This clone occurred once. The V gene is TRBV27, the J gene TRBJ2-7; tentatively, D is TRBD1 (6 bases). The CDR3 loop spans 14 amino acids. V was cut by 3 bases and J by 4 bases, with 13 bases left in between. Germline values: CDR1 MNHEY, CDR2 SMNVEV (reference sequence). The CDR3 nucleotides read TGTGCCAGCAGTTTCCGCCGACAGGCTTACGAGCAGTACTTC. Protein: CASSFRRQAYEQYF.

J is TRBJ1-5 and V is TRBV6-6, with D possibly being TRBD1 (5 bases). CDR3 length: 13 residues. The germline CDR1 and CDR2 sequences are MNHNY and SVGAGI (reference sequence). Trimming took off 7 bases at V and 6 bases at J, with 13 bases between the two ends. The CDR3 nucleotides read TGTGCCAGCATGGAAGGGGTTGGTCAGCCCCAGCATTTT. Its translation: CASMEGVGQPQHF.

This clone was observed once. The chain links TRBV7-2 to TRBJ2-2, with no clear D. Trimming removed 5 bases at V and 3 bases at J, with 10 bases between. The CDR3 length is 14 residues. Germline V gene data show CDR1 as SGHTA and CDR2 as FQGNSA. CDR3 in DNA: TGTGCCAGCAGCCTCCCTGAGGACACCGGGGAGCTGTTTTTT. Amino acids: CASSLPEDTGELFF. Full variable domain (missing parts from reference TRBV7-2 and TRBJ2-2): GAGVSQSPSNKVTEKGKDVELRCDPISGHTALYWYRQSLGQGLEFLIYFQGNSAPDKSGLPSDRFSAERTGGSVSTLTIQRTQQEDSAVYLCASSLPEDTGELFFGEGSRLTVL.

The rearrangement joins TRBV9 to TRBJ1-4; D remains unclear. The length of the CDR3 is 13 residues. Germline V CDR1 and CDR2: SGDLS, YYNGEE. V shed 2 bases and J shed 4 bases, with 6 bases lying between them. The CDR3 coding sequence is TGTGCCAGCAGCGTGGAGAGTAATGAAAAACTGTTTTTT. This sequence encodes CASSVESNEKLFF.

This clone was observed a single time. The chain carries TRBV19 and TRBJ1-4; 7 nucleotides align to TRBD1. The CDR3 totals 14 residues. Unmatched junction bases numbered 5, after V lost 6 bases and J lost 4 bases. Per the germline V gene, CDR1 is LNHDA and CDR2 is SQIVND (reference sequence). CDR3 nucleotides: TGTGCCAGTAGCAGGGGGGAAATTAATGAAAAACTGTTTTTT. Protein product: CASSRGEINEKLFF. The full variable domain, its missing parts supplied by reference TRBV19 and TRBJ1-4, is DGGITQSPKYLFRKEGQNVTLSCEQNLNHDAMYWYRQDPGQGLRLIYYSQIVNDFQKGDIAEGYSVSREKKESFPLTVTSAQKNPTAFYLCASSRGEINEKLFFGSGTQLSVL.

This rearrangement joins TRBV7-6 to TRBJ2-7; D may be TRBD1 (5 bases). There are 13 residues in the CDR3. Trimming stripped 2 bases from V and 8 bases from J, with 13 bases between. Germline CDR1 SGHVS, CDR2 FNYEAQ. The CDR3 region has the DNA TGTGCCAGCAGCTTAACAGGTTACCAGCAGCAGTACTTC. It specifies CASSLTGYQQQYF.

The rearrangement links TRBV11-3 to TRBJ2-1; 7 positions agree with TRBD2. V lost 5 bases, J lost 9 bases, and 13 bases stayed unmatched. CDR1 SGHNT and CDR2 YENEEA come from the germline V gene. This CDR3 comprises 15 residues. The CDR3 DNA reads as TGTGCCAGCAGCCTGGGACTACACGATACCGGTGAGCAGTTCTTC. It translates to CASSLGLHDTGEQFF.

Comment on this clone: A much larger clonotype is one base distant, so this may be a read error. In the same sample, other DNA sequences code for this CDR3. The rearrangement uses TRBV5-1 and TRBJ2-7; a weak D match, TRBD1 (5 bases). The length of the CDR3 is 13 residues. CDR1 is SGHRS, CDR2 YFSETQ, per germline. The CDR3 loop is CASRPDTPYEQYF. The CDR3, as DNA: TGCGCCAGCAGGCCGGACACCCCGTACGAGCAATACTTC.

CDR3 region: CASSVRGTAQHF. The DNA for the CDR3 is TGTGCCAGCAGTGTCAGGGGAACGGCCCAGCATTTT. The V call is TRBV6-1, the J call TRBJ1-5; possibly TRBD1 for D (6 bases). V shed 4 bases and J shed 11 bases, with 12 bases lying between them. This CDR3 comprises 12 residues. CDR1 is MNHNS, CDR2 SASEGT, per germline.